The sequence of this T cell receptor beta chain was determined in a study of cytomegalovirus exposure and HLA in healthy donors. Across the study: HLA-typed donors contributed around 85 million unique TCRs, which were held in an early data release. Findings of the study overall: Some TCR beta chains (roughly 150 of them) were listed as cytomegalovirus-associated. Most of the CMV-associated TCR beta chains (in a later analysis) appeared to be HLA-restricted. In a later analysis, TCR association rates varied by HLA locus: DRB1 most, HLA-C fewest.

This CDR3 region has 13 residues. The germline gives CDR1 MNHEY, CDR2 SVGAGI. V lost 2 bases to trimming and J lost 12 bases; unmatched junction nucleotides: 10. This clone appeared a few times. What it binds is not known. It was with 60 Vbeta and 13 Jbeta primers that the PCR ran. TCRdb's table, derived via immunoSEQ multiplex PCR, lists solely in-frame clones and lacks some. The sample lists about 200,000 clones; roughly 80% were seen once. Sequenced sample: PBMCs. The chain carries TRBV6-5 and TRBJ2-7, with 7 bases identical to TRBD2. The receptor's source is a man aged 25 to 40 in good health and CMV-seronegative. This CDR3 is CASSYDTRTRRYF. The CDR3 DNA sequence: TGTGCCAGCAGTTACGATACACGGACTAGACGGTACTTC.